This T cell receptor beta chain was recorded in a study of OX40 agonist ivuxolimab in advanced cancers. Study information: Partial response was recorded in three patients: one hepatocellular carcinoma and two cutaneous melanoma cases.

With 6 bases clipped from V and 3 bases from J, the junction kept 6 bases outside the gene matches. CDR3 length: 14 residues. Germline CDR1 is MNHNY and CDR2 is SVGAGI (reference sequence). Measured with immunoSEQ multiplex PCR; TCRdb has only the in-frame clones, and not every one. The sample lists 59,000 or so clones, roughly 82% occurring once. As regards this clone: Its antigen is unidentified.

Study-level findings and limits: Both CD4+ and CD8+ T cell populations in blood had undergone clonal expansion by week 6 at 0.1 to 3.0 mg/kg. Among the nonresponders, some also had low normalized T-cell clonal expansion. On average, CD8+ T cells showed a greater number of expanded clones than CD4+.

This chain uses TRBV6-6 with TRBJ2-7, with 9 positions matching TRBD1. Material: CD4+ or CD8+ T cells sorted from blood, obtained in a trial of the OX40 agonist ivuxolimab. The sequence was obtained from an adult with an advanced solid tumor such as melanoma, head and neck, liver or kidney cancer. For the CDR3, the DNA is TGTGCCAGCAGCTCGGACAGGGGAGTCTACGAGCAGTACTTC. Translation gives CASSSDRGVYEQYF.